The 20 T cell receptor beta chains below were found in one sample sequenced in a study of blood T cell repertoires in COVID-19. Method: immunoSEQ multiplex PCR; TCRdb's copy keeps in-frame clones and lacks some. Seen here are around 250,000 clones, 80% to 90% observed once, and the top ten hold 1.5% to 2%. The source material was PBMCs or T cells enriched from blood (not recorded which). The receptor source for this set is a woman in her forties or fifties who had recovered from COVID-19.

CDR3 sequence: CATSVGENQPQHF. The CDR3 DNA reads TGTGCCACCAGTGTAGGGGAAAATCAGCCCCAGCATTTT. The chain joins TRBV24-1 to TRBJ1-5; D may be TRBD1 (5 bases). Germline values: CDR1 KGHDR, CDR2 SFDVKD. The CDR3 covers 13 residues. Trimming pared 5 bases from V and 4 bases from J, leaving 8 bases between.

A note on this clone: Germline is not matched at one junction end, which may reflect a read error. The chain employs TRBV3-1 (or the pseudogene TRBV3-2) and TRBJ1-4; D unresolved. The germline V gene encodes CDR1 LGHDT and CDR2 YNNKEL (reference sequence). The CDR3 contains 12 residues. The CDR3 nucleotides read TGTGCCAGCAGACAAGATGATAGAAAACTGTTTTTT. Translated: CASRQDDRKLFF.

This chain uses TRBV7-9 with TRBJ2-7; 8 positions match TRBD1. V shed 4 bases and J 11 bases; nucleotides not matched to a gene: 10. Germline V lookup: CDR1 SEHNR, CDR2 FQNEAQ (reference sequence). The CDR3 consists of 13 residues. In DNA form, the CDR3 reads TGTGCCAGCAGCTCCTCCTTGGACAGGGAGGAGTACTTC. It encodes CASSSSLDREEYF.

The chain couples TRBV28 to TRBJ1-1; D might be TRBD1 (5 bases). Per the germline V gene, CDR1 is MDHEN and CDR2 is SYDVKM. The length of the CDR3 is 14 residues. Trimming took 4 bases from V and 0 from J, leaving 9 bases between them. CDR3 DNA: TGTGCCAGCAGTTCAGACAGAATGAACACTGAAGCTTTCTTT. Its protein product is CASSSDRMNTEAFF.

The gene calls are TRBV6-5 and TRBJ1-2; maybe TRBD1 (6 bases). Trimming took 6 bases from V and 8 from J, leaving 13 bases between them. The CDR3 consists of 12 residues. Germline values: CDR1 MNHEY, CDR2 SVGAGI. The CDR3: CASRETGGGYTF. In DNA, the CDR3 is TGTGCCAGCAGGGAGACAGGCGGCGGCTACACCTTC.

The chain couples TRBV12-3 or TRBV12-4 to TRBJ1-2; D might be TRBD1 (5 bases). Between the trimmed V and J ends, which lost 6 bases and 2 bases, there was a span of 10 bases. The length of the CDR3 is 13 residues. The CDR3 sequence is CASRGGGNYGYTF. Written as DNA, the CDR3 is TGTGCCAGCAGGGGTGGGGGGAACTATGGCTACACCTTC.

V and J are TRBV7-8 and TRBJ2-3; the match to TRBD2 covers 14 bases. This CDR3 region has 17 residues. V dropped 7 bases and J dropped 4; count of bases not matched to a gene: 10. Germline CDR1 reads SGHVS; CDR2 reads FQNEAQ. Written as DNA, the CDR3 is TGTGCCAGCATCCCGACTAGCGGGAGGGCCCGAGCAGATACGCAGTATTTT. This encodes CASIPTSGRARADTQYF.

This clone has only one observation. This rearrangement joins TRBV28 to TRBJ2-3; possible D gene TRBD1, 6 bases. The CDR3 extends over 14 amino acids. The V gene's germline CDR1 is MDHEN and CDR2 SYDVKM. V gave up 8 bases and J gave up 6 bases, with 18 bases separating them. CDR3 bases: TGTGCCAGCTCCCCCCAAGGGGGATCGGATACGCAGTATTTT. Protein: CASSPQGGSDTQYF.

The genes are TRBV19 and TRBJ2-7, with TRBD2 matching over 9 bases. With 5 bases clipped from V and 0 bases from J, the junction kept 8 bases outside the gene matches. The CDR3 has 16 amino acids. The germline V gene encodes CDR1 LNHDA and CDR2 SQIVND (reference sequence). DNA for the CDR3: TGTGCCAGTAGTGCCCCGGGACTAGCCCTCTCCTACGAGCAGTACTTC. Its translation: CASSAPGLALSYEQYF.

The CDR3 DNA follows: TGCGCCAGCAGCTTAATACAGGGCATCAGCACTGAAGCTTTCTTT. It encodes CASSLIQGISTEAFF. This rearrangement joins TRBV5-1 to TRBJ1-1, with D perhaps TRBD1 (6 bases). Germline V gene lookup returns CDR1 SGHRS and CDR2 YFSETQ. Deletions cut 2 bases from V and 4 bases from J, with 15 bases between. This CDR3 contains 15 residues.

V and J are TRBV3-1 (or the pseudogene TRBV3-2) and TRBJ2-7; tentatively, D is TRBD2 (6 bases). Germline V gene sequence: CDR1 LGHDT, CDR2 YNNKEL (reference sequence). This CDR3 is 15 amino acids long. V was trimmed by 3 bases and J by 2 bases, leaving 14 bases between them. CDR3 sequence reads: CASSHTGAGPYEQYF. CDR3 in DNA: TGTGCCAGCAGCCATACCGGCGCGGGACCCTACGAGCAGTACTTC.

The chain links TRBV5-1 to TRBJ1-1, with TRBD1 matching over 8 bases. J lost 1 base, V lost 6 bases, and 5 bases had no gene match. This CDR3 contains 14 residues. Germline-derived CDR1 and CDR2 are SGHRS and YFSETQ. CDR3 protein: CASNKGQANTEAFF. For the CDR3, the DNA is TGCGCCAGCAACAAGGGACAGGCGAACACTGAAGCTTTCTTT. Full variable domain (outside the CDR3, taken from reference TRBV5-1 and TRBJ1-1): KAGVTQTPRYLIKTRGQQVTLSCSPISGHRSVSWYQQTPGQGLQFLFEYFSETQRNKGNFPGRFSGRQFSNSRSEMNVSTLELGDSALYLCASNKGQANTEAFFGQGTRLTVV.

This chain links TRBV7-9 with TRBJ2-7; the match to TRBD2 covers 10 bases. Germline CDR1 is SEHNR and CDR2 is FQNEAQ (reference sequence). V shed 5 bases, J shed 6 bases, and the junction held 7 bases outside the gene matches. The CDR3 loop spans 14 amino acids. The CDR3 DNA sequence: TGTGCCAGCAGCCTGGGACTAGCGTTCGCCGAGCAGTACTTC. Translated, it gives CASSLGLAFAEQYF.

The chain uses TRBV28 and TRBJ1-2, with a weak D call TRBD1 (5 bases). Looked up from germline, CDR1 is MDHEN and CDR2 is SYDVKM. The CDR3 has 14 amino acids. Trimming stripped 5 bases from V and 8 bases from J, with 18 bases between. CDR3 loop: CASSPTTGLGGYTF. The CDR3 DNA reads TGTGCCAGCAGTCCCACAACAGGTTTAGGGGGCTACACCTTC.

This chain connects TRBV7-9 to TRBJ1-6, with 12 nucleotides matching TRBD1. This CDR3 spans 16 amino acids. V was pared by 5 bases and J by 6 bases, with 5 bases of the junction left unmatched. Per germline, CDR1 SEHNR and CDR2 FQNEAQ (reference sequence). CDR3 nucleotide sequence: TGTGCCAGCAGCCGGGGACAGGGGGCTGGTAATTCACCCCTCCACTTT. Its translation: CASSRGQGAGNSPLHF.

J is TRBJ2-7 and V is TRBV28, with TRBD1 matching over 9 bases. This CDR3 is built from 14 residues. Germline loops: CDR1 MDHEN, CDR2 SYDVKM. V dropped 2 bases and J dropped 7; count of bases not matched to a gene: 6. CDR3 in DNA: TGTGCCAGCAGTTTAGGGGGACAGGGAAGTGAGCAGTACTTC. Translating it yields CASSLGGQGSEQYF. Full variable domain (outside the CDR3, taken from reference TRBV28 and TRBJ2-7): DVKVTQSSRYLVKRTGEKVFLECVQDMDHENMFWYRQDPGLGLRLIYFSYDVKMKEKGDIPEGYSVSREKKERFSLILESASTNQTSMYLCASSLGGQGSEQYFGPGTRLTVT.

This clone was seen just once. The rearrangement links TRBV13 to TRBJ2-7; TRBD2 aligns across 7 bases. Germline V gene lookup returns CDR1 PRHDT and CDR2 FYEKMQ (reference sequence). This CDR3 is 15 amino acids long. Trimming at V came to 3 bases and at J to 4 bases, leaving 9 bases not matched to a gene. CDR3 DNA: TGTGCCAGCAGCTTTCGAGGCGGGAGTGAGTACGAGCAGTACTTC. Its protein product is CASSFRGGSEYEQYF.

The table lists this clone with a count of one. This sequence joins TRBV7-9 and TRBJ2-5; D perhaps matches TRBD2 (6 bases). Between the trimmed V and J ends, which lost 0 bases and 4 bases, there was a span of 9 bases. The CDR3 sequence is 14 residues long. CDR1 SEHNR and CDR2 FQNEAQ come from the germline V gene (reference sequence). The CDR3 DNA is TGTGCCAGCAGCTTAGCGGGAGGCCGAGAGACCCAGTACTTC. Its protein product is CASSLAGGRETQYF.

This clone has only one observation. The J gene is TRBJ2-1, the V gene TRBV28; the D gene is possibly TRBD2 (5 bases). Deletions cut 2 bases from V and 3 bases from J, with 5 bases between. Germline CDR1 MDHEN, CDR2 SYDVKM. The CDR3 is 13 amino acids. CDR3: CASSLTSYNEQFF. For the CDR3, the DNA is TGTGCCAGCAGTTTAACTAGCTACAATGAGCAGTTCTTC.

CDR3 region: CASSYGGQGHGYTF. DNA for the CDR3: TGTGCCAGCAGTTACGGAGGGCAGGGACATGGCTACACCTTC. V usage is TRBV6-5 and J usage is TRBJ1-2; TRBD1 might be the D (5 bases). In germline, CDR1 is MNHEY, CDR2 SVGAGI. V was pared by 2 bases and J by 6 bases, with 13 bases between. The CDR3 runs to 14 residues.